What follows are 26 T cell receptor beta chains derived from one specimen sequenced in a study of Graves' ophthalmopathy and Graves' hyperthyroidism. Amplification from RNA transcripts yielded the TCR beta CDR3 regions. HTBI primers served in a first-round RT-PCR, which a second-round multiplex PCR followed. In TCRdb, the multiplex PCR reads were re-called with MiXCR into one record per CDR3 protein. Of a few hundred thousand distinct CDR3 sequences detected, approximately 35% appear once; the ten largest clones hold roughly 4.5%. Sequencing was done on a sample of peripheral blood or thyroid tissue (not recorded which). The source of these receptors is an adult man with Graves' hyperthyroidism.

The chain carries TRBV7-9 and TRBJ1-1; 8 positions agree with TRBD1. The CDR3 is 14 amino acids. Per the germline V gene, CDR1 is SEHNR and CDR2 is FQNEAQ (reference sequence). The junction had 7 bases not matched to a gene; V was cut back by 5 bases and J by 5 bases. DNA for the CDR3: TGTGCCAGCAGCGATACAGGGGGAGAGACTGAAGCTTTCTTT. Amino acid sequence: CASSDTGGETEAFF.

This clonotype was recorded many times. The chain links TRBV7-2 to TRBJ2-7, with 8 bases that match TRBD2. Germline loops: CDR1 SGHTA, CDR2 FQGNSA. The CDR3 runs to 14 residues. V shed 5 bases and J 2 bases; nucleotides not matched to a gene: 5. This CDR3 is CASSRTSFTYEQYF. CDR3 nucleotide sequence: TGTGCCAGCAGCCGGACTAGCTTCACCTACGAGCAGTACTTC.

This clonotype was counted a few times. CDR3: CASSQQGSGNQPQHF. DNA of the CDR3: TGTGCCAGCAGTCAACAGGGAAGTGGCAATCAGCCCCAGCATTTT. J is TRBJ1-5 and V is TRBV12-3 or TRBV12-4, with D possibly matching TRBD1 (6 bases). The CDR3 is 15 residues long. Trimming pared 5 bases from V and 2 bases from J, leaving 13 bases between.

This clonotype was seen at least ten times. The V gene is TRBV12-3 or TRBV12-4, the J gene TRBJ1-2, with TRBD1 as a possible D gene (5 bases). The CDR3 runs to 16 residues. Trimming stripped 5 bases from V and 6 bases from J, with 22 bases between. The CDR3 nucleotides are TGTGCCAGCAGTCCTTCTCAGAGGGGATTCGGGCATGGCTACACCTTC. Amino acids: CASSPSQRGFGHGYTF.

For this clonotype: A much larger clonotype is one base distant, so this may be a read error. Here the CDR3 reads CASGSPSSSYEQYF. The DNA of the CDR3 is TGTGCCAGCGGTTCCCCCTCGAGCTCCTACGAGCAGTACTTC. J is TRBJ2-7 and V is TRBV5-4; unclear D gene. The CDR3 consists of 14 residues. V was clipped by 7 bases and J by 0 bases, with 14 bases between them. CDR1 SGHNT and CDR2 YYREEE come from the germline V gene (reference sequence).

The chain employs TRBV7-8 and TRBJ2-5, with D uncertain. The J call could be wrong; TRBJ2-1 is a better fit for the DNA end. CDR1 and CDR2 (germline): SGHVS, FQNEAQ. The CDR3 contains 13 residues. The CDR3 spells CASSLGVGNEQFF. The CDR3 DNA sequence: TGTGCCAGCAGCTTAGGAGTGGGCAATGAGCAGTTCTTC.

This chain's CDR3 is CASSLRQGKEKLFF. The CDR3 nucleotides are TGTGCCAGCAGTTTACGGCAGGGGAAGGAGAAACTGTTTTTT. The chain uses TRBV12-3 or TRBV12-4 and TRBJ1-4, with D maybe TRBD1 (6 bases). CDR3 size: 14 residues. V was cut by 2 bases and J by 11 bases, with 15 bases left in between.

As to this clonotype: With a much larger clone just one base away, this may be a read error. This sequence joins TRBV11-3 and TRBJ1-1, with D unresolved. Germline loops: CDR1 SGHNT, CDR2 YENEEA. CDR3 length equals 12 residues. The ends were cut back, 5 bases at V and 7 bases at J, with 11 bases in the middle. This chain's CDR3 is CASSPHGVEAFF. For the CDR3, the DNA is TGTGCCAGCAGCCCACACGGCGTTGAAGCTTTCTTT.

This clonotype was observed at least ten times. V usage is TRBV10-2 and J usage is TRBJ1-5, with TRBD1 as a possible D gene (5 bases). CDR1 and CDR2 (germline): WSHSY, SAAADI. This CDR3 contains 17 residues. V dropped 5 bases and J dropped 3 bases, with 20 bases sitting between them. The CDR3 loop reads CASSFVLSGADNQPQHF. The CDR3 nucleotides read TGCGCCAGCAGTTTCGTCCTTTCCGGGGCCGACAATCAGCCCCAGCATTTT.

This chain connects TRBV20-1 to TRBJ1-2; TRBD1 matches 7 bases. The V gene's germline CDR1 is DFQATT and CDR2 SNEGSKA (reference sequence). This CDR3 is 11 amino acids long. J lost 6 bases, V lost 5 bases, and 3 bases had no gene match. CDR3 sequence: CSALQGNGYTF. As DNA, the CDR3 is TGCAGTGCTTTACAGGGGAATGGCTACACCTTC.

The V and J genes are TRBV19 and TRBJ2-6; TRBD2 might be the D (6 bases). This CDR3 contains 14 residues. The ends were cut back, 7 bases at V and 0 bases at J, with 7 bases in the middle. Looked up from germline, CDR1 is LNHDA and CDR2 is SQIVND (reference sequence). The chain's CDR3 is CASKEGSGANVLTF. Written as DNA, the CDR3 is TGTGCCAGTAAGGAGGGCTCTGGGGCCAACGTCCTGACTTTC.

About this clonotype itself: Possible read error: a much larger clone is one base away. The chain employs TRBV5-1 and TRBJ2-2, with TRBD2 matching over 9 bases. The CDR3 length is 16 residues. Germline trimming cut 1 base from V and 5 bases from J; bases unmatched to any gene: 6. CDR1 and CDR2 from the germline V gene are SGHRS and YFSETQ. In nucleotides, the CDR3 is TGCGCCAGCAGCTTGAGGCTAGCGGGGAGTACCGGGGAGCTGTTTTTT. Translation: CASSLRLAGSTGELFF. Together with reference TRBV5-1 and TRBJ2-2, the CDR3 gives the full variable domain: KAGVTQTPRYLIKTRGQQVTLSCSPISGHRSVSWYQQTPGQGLQFLFEYFSETQRNKGNFPGRFSGRQFSNSRSEMNVSTLELGDSALYLCASSLRLAGSTGELFFGEGSRLTVL.

This chain connects TRBV7-9 to TRBJ2-2; 10 bases are shared with TRBD2. The CDR3 runs 17 residues. Germline values: CDR1 SEHNR, CDR2 FQNEAQ (reference sequence). V lost 0 bases to trimming and J lost 4 bases; unmatched junction nucleotides: 5. In DNA form, the CDR3 reads TGTGCCAGCAGCTTAGCACTAGCGGGAACTGGCACCGGGGAGCTGTTTTTT. It specifies CASSLALAGTGTGELFF.

This sequence joins TRBV7-9 and TRBJ1-2; 8 bases are a match to TRBD1. This CDR3 has 16 amino acids. CDR1 and CDR2 (germline): SEHNR, FQNEAQ (reference sequence). With 2 bases clipped from V and 3 bases from J, the junction kept 8 bases outside the gene matches. The CDR3 bases are TGTGCCAGCAGCTTAACCCCCGGACAGGGATACTATGGCTACACCTTC. Its translation is CASSLTPGQGYYGYTF.

The V and J genes are TRBV10-3 and TRBJ2-1; D may correspond to TRBD1 or TRBD2 (5 bases each). Germline assignment: CDR1 ENHRY and CDR2 SYGVKD. The CDR3 is made up of 13 amino acids. The V end was cut by 0 bases, the J end by 8 bases, with 8 bases between. CDR3 DNA sequence: TGTGCCATCAGTGAGTCCAGGGACGATGAGCAGTTCTTC. This codes for CAISESRDDEQFF.

This clonotype came up many times. The junction departs from the called germline gene at one end, perhaps through a read error. The genes are TRBV7-8 and TRBJ1-3; D ambiguous. Germline CDR1 and CDR2: SGHVS and FQNEAQ. The CDR3 is 16 residues long. CDR3 DNA: TGTGTCAGCAGCCCTTACGGGGAAGGCTCTGGAAACACCATATATTTT. It encodes CVSSPYGEGSGNTIYF.

This clonotype has at least ten counts. This chain joins TRBV19 and TRBJ1-5; possibly TRBD1 for D (6 bases). Per the germline V gene, CDR1 is LNHDA and CDR2 is SQIVND (reference sequence). The germline V and J ends were trimmed by 7 bases and 4 bases, with 14 bases remaining between them. This CDR3 has 14 amino acids. The CDR3 loop reads CASKGDWGNQPQHF. The CDR3 DNA reads as TGTGCCAGTAAGGGGGACTGGGGGAATCAGCCCCAGCATTTT.

The V call is TRBV7-9, the J call TRBJ1-1; 7 bases line up with TRBD1. Germline V gene data show CDR1 as SEHNR and CDR2 as FQNEAQ (reference sequence). The V and J ends lost 4 bases and 7 bases, in that order; junction bases with no gene match: 9. This CDR3 spans 14 amino acids. The CDR3 is CASSSVPTGSEAFF. DNA for the CDR3: TGTGCCAGCAGCTCCGTACCGACAGGGAGTGAAGCTTTCTTT.

This rearrangement joins TRBV5-5 to TRBJ1-2; 10 bases align to TRBD1. CDR1 SGHKS and CDR2 YYEKEE come from the germline V gene (reference sequence). After removal of 0 bases from V and 3 bases from J, the junction contained 8 bases not matched to a gene. The CDR3 consists of 17 residues. Written as DNA, the CDR3 is TGTGCCAGCAGCTTGGCTGTGTGGACAGGGGGGGACTATGGCTACACCTTC. Translating it yields CASSLAVWTGGDYGYTF.

The chain couples TRBV9 to TRBJ2-1; a weak D match, TRBD2 (5 bases). The V gene's germline CDR1 is SGDLS and CDR2 YYNGEE. V lost 0 bases to trimming and J lost 9 bases, with 16 bases between them. The CDR3 spans 15 residues. The CDR3 coding sequence is TGTGCCAGCAGCGTAGGAGGTTCTAGCCTTACTGAGCAGTTCTTC. Its protein is CASSVGGSSLTEQFF. The variable domain in full, with the rest retrieved from reference TRBV9 and TRBJ2-1, is DSGVTQTPKHLITATGQRVTLRCSPRSGDLSVYWYQQSLDQGLQFLIQYYNGEERAKGNILERFSAQQFPDLHSELNLSSLELGDSALYFCASSVGGSSLTEQFFGPGTRLTVL.

At least ten counts were recorded for this clonotype. The CDR3 region has the DNA TGTGCCAGCAGCGTAGCCGGGACAGGCTACGAGCAGTACTTC. As protein: CASSVAGTGYEQYF. The chain links TRBV9 to TRBJ2-7; 8 bases map to TRBD1. The CDR3 sequence is 14 residues long. Germline trimming cut 0 bases from V and 3 bases from J; bases unmatched to any gene: 2. From germline, CDR1 is SGDLS and CDR2 YYNGEE.

This clonotype was counted only a few times. The gene calls are TRBV12-3 or TRBV12-4 and TRBJ1-2; 7 nucleotides align to TRBD1. J lost 0 bases, V lost 5 bases, and 12 bases had no gene match. CDR3 length equals 17 residues. The CDR3 is CASSQYGTANANYGYTF. Here the CDR3 DNA reads TGTGCCAGCAGTCAGTACGGGACAGCAAACGCTAACTATGGCTACACCTTC.

Ten or more counts support this clonotype. The chain has TRBV6-5 and TRBJ2-7; 9 positions match TRBD1. The V and J ends lost 6 bases and 5 bases, in that order; junction bases with no gene match: 11. The CDR3 covers 15 residues. Germline assignment: CDR1 MNHEY and CDR2 SVGAGI. The CDR3 nucleotides read TGTGCCAGCAGCCGCTGGACAGGGGCAGGGAACGAGCAGTACTTC. The encoded protein is CASSRWTGAGNEQYF.

The CDR3: CASSPPIGQGAYEQYF. The CDR3, as DNA: TGTGCCAGCTCACCACCGATCGGACAGGGGGCCTACGAGCAGTACTTC. This chain joins TRBV7-9 and TRBJ2-7; 10 bases line up with TRBD1. The CDR3 contains 16 residues. The trim removed 8 bases at V and 2 bases at J, leaving 12 bases unmatched. From germline, CDR1 is SEHNR and CDR2 FQNEAQ (reference sequence).

The J gene is TRBJ1-2, the V gene TRBV6-1, with D perhaps matching TRBD1 (5 bases). The germline CDR1 and CDR2 sequences are MNHNS and SASEGT. The CDR3 length is 15 residues. Trimming took off 5 bases at V and 2 bases at J, with 15 bases between the two ends. In DNA, the CDR3 is TGTGCCAGCAGTTATCGTGTGGGGGAGAACTATGGCTACACCTTC. Its protein product is CASSYRVGENYGYTF.

J is TRBJ2-1 and V is TRBV14, with 8 bases lining up with TRBD2. The CDR3 covers 13 residues. Germline V gene data show CDR1 as SGHDN and CDR2 as FVKESK. The trim removed 6 bases at V and 11 bases at J, leaving 9 bases unmatched. The CDR3 DNA is TGTGCCAGCAGTCGAAAACTAGCGGCACAGCAGTTCTTC. Residues: CASSRKLAAQQFF.